This TCR beta chain was identified during a study of cytomegalovirus exposure and HLA in healthy donors. Study outcomes and limitations: A few chains tied to CMV proved CMV antigen-specific in vitro. Per published reports, the classifier diagnosed cytomegalovirus status with high specificity and sensitivity.

Remarks on this clone: As yet, its antigen is unknown.

Repertoires were generated with immunoSEQ multiplex PCR, while TCRdb's copy carries only in-frame clones and drops some. The table records about 49,000 clones, around 94% of them present only once. The TCR comes from a woman aged 18-29 years in good health and CMV-seropositive. Sequences were obtained from PBMCs.

CDR3 residues: CASSAGLAVTYEQYF. CDR3 sequence (DNA): TGTGCCAGTAGTGCCGGACTAGCGGTAACCTACGAGCAGTACTTC. This chain links TRBV19 with TRBJ2-7, with 10 bases identical to TRBD2. V lost 5 bases and J lost 2; bases outside the gene matches: 6. Germline assignment: CDR1 LNHDA and CDR2 SQIVND (reference sequence). The CDR3 extends over 15 amino acids.